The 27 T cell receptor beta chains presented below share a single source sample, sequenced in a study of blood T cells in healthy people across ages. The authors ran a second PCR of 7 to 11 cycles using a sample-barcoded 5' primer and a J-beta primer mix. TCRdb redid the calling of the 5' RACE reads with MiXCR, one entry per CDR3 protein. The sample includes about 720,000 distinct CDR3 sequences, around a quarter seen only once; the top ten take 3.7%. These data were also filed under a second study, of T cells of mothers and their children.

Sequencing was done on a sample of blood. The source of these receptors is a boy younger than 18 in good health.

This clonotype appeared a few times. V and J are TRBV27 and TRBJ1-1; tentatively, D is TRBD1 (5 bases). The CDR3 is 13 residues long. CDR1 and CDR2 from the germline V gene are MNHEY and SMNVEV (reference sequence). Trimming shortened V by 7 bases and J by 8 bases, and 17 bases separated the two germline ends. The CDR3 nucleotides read TGTGCCAGCATCGTATCCTACCCAGGGGAAGCTTTCTTT. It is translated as CASIVSYPGEAFF.

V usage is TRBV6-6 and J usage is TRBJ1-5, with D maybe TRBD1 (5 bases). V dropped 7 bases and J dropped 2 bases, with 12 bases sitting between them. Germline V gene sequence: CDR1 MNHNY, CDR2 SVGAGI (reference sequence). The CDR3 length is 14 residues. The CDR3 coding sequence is TGTGCCAGCATCGACGGGGGACGCAATCAGCCCCAGCATTTT. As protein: CASIDGGRNQPQHF.

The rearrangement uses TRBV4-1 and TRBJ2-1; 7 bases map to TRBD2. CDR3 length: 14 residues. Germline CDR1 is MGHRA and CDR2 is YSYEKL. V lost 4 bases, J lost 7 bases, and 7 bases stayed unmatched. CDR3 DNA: TGCGCCAGCAGCCGTCCGCCGGGGGGAAATGAGCAGTTCTTC. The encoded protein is CASSRPPGGNEQFF.

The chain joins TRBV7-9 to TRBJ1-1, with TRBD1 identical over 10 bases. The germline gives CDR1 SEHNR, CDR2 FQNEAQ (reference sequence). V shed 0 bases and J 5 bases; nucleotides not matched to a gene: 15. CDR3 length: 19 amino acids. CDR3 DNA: TGTGCCAGCAGCTTAGCAGTGACAGGGGGCGAGTACCGAGGGACTGAAGCTTTCTTT. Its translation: CASSLAVTGGEYRGTEAFF. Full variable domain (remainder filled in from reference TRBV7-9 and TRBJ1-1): DTGVSQNPRHKITKRGQNVTFRCDPISEHNRLYWYRQTLGQGPEFLTYFQNEAQLEKSRLLSDRFSAERPKGSFSTLEIQRTEQGDSAMYLCASSLAVTGGEYRGTEAFFGQGTRLTVV.

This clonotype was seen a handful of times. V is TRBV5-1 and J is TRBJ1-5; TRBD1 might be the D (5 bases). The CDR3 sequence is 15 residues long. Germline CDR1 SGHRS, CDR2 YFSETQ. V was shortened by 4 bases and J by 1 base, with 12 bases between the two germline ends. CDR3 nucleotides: TGCGCCAGCAGCCCGGGACTGATAAGCAATCAGCCCCAGCATTTT. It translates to CASSPGLISNQPQHF.

CDR3 loop: CASSEWAKNIQYF. The CDR3 DNA follows: TGTGCCAGCAGTGAGTGGGCCAAAAACATTCAGTACTTC. V and J are TRBV12-3 or TRBV12-4 and TRBJ2-4, with D uncertain. The CDR3 runs 13 residues. Trimming cost V 5 bases and J 1 base, with 6 bases left between them.

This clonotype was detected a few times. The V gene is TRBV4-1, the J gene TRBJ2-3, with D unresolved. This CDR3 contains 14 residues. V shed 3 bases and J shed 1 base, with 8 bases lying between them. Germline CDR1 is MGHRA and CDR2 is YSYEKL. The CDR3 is CASSQPPGTDTQYF. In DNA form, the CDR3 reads TGCGCCAGCAGCCAGCCCCCAGGCACAGATACGCAGTATTTT.

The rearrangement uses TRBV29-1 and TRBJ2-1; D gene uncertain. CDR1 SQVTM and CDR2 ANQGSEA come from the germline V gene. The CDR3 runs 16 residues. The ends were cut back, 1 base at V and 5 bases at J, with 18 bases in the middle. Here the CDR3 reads CSVEGLPAGTDNEQFF. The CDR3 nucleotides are TGCAGCGTTGAAGGTCTACCGGCCGGAACAGACAATGAGCAGTTCTTC.

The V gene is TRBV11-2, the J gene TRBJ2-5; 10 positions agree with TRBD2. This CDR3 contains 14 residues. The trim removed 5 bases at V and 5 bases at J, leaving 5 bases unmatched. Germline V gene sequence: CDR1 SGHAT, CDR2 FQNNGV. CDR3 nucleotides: TGTGCCAGCAGCCAAGCGGGAGGGGATGAGACCCAGTACTTC. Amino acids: CASSQAGGDETQYF.

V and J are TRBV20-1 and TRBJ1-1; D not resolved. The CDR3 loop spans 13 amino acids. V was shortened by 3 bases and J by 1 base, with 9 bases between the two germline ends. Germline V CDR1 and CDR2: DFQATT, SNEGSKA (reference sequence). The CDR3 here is CSASMDGNTEAFF. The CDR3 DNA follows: TGCAGTGCTAGTATGGACGGGAACACTGAAGCTTTCTTT.

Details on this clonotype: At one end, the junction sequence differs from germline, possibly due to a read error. The CDR3 here is CSVAGTVSFEQYF. CDR3 coding DNA: TGCAGCGTTGCCGGGACAGTCTCCTTCGAGCAGTACTTC. The V call is TRBV29-1, the J call TRBJ2-1, with 7 bases matching TRBD1. The DNA matches TRBJ2-7 better at its end, which makes the J call doubtful. Germline CDR1 and CDR2: SQVTM and ANQGSEA. The CDR3 has 13 residues.

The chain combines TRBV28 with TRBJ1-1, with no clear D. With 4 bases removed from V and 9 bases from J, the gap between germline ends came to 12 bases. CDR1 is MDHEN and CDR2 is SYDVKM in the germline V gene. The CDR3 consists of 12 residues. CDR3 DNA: TGTGCCAGCAGTTCCTCCCGAGGCCAAGCTTTCTTT. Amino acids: CASSSSRGQAFF. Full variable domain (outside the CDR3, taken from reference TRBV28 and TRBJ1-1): DVKVTQSSRYLVKRTGEKVFLECVQDMDHENMFWYRQDPGLGLRLIYFSYDVKMKEKGDIPEGYSVSREKKERFSLILESASTNQTSMYLCASSSSRGQAFFGQGTRLTVV.

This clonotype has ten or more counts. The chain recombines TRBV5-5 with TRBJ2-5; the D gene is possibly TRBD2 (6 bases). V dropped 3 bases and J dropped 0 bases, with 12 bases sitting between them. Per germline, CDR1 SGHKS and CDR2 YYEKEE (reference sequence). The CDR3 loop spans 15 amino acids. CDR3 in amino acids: CASSWDSSYQETQYF. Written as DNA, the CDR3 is TGTGCCAGCAGCTGGGACTCGAGTTACCAAGAGACCCAGTACTTC.

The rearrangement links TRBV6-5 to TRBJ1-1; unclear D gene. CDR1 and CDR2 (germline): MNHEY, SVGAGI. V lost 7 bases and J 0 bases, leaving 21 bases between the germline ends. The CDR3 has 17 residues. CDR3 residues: CASTNAGTRRMNTEAFF. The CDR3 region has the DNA TGTGCCAGCACCAACGCGGGCACAAGAAGAATGAACACTGAAGCTTTCTTT.

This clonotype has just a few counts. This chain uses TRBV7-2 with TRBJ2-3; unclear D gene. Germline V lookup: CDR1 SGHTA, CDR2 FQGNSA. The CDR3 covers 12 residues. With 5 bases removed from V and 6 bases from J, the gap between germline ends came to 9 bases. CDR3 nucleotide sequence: TGTGCCAGCAGCCGGAATATGGATACGCAGTATTTT. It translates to CASSRNMDTQYF.

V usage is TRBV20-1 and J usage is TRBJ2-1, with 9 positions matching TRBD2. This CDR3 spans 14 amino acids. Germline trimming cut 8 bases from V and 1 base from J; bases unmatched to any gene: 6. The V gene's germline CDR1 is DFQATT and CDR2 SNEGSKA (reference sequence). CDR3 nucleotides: TGCAGTAAACAGCGGGGGGAATCCTACAATGAGCAGTTCTTC. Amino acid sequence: CSKQRGESYNEQFF.

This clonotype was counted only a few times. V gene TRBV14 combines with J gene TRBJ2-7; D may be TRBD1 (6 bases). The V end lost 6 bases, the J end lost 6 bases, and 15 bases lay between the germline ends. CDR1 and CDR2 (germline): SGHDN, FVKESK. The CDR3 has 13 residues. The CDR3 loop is CASSRNRVTEQYF. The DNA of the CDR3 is TGTGCCAGCAGTCGAAACAGGGTAACCGAGCAGTACTTC.

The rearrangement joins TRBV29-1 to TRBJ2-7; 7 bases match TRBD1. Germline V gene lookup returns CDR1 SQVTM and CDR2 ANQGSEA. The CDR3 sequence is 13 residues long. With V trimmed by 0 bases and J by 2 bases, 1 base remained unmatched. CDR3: CSVEDDRAYEQYF. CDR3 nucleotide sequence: TGCAGCGTTGAAGACGACAGGGCCTACGAGCAGTACTTC.

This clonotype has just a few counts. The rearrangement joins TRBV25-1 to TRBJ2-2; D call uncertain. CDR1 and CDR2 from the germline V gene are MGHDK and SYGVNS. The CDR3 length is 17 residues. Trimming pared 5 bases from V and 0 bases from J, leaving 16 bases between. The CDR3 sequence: CASSPLGSFANTGELFF. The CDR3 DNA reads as TGTGCCAGCAGTCCGCTGGGCTCGTTCGCGAACACCGGGGAGCTGTTTTTT.

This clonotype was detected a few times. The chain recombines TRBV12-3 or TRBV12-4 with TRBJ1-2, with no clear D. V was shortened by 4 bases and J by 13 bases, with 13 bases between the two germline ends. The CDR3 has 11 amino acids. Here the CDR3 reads CASSSGRDCTF. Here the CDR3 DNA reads TGTGCCAGCAGTTCTGGACGAGACTGCACCTTC.

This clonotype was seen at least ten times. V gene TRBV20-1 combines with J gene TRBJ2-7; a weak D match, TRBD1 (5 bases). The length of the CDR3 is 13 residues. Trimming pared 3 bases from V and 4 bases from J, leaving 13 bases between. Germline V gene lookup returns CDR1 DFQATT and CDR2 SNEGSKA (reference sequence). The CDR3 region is CSARQGRSYEQYF. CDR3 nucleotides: TGCAGTGCTAGGCAGGGTAGGAGTTACGAGCAGTACTTC.

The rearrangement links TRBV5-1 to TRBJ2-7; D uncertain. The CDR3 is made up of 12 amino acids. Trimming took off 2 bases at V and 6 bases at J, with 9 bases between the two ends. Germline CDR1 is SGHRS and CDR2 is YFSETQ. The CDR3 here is CASSFDVGEQYF. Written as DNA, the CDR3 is TGCGCCAGCAGCTTTGATGTTGGCGAGCAGTACTTC.

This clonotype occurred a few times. This chain's CDR3 is CSARDRPYQPQHF. DNA of the CDR3: TGCAGTGCTAGAGACAGGCCCTATCAGCCCCAGCATTTT. This chain connects TRBV20-1 to TRBJ1-5, with D uncertain. Trimming stripped 0 bases from V and 5 bases from J, with 8 bases between. Germline V lookup: CDR1 DFQATT, CDR2 SNEGSKA (reference sequence). The CDR3 extends over 13 amino acids.

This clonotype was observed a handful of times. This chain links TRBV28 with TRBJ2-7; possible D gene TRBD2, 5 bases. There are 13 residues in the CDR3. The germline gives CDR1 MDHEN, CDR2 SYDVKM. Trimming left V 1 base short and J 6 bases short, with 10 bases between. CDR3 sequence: CASSLFSSAEQYF. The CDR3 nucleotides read TGTGCCAGCAGTTTATTTAGTAGCGCCGAGCAGTACTTC.

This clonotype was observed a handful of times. CDR3 nucleotide sequence: TGTGCCAGCAGTTACTTGGATGAGCAGTTCTTC. This gives the protein CASSYLDEQFF. This chain joins TRBV28 and TRBJ2-5; D remains unclear. The J call may not be correct, given that the DNA end is closer to TRBJ2-1. The length of the CDR3 is 11 residues. Germline values: CDR1 MDHEN, CDR2 SYDVKM.

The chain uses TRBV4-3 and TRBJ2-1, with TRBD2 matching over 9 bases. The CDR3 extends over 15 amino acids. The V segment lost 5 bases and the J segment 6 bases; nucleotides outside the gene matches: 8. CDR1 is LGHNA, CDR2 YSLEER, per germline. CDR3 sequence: CASSEERGVLNEQFF. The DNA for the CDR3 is TGCGCCAGCAGCGAGGAGCGGGGGGTGCTCAATGAGCAGTTCTTC.

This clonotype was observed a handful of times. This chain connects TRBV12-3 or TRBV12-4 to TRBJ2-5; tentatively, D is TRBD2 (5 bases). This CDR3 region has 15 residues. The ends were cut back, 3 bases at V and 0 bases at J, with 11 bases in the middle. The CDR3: CASSFTVLDQETQYF. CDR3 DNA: TGTGCCAGCAGTTTCACAGTACTAGACCAAGAGACCCAGTACTTC.